The rows below give T cell receptor beta chains drawn from one sample of a study of cytomegalovirus exposure and HLA in healthy donors. The data were produced by immunoSEQ multiplex PCR, yet TCRdb's version contains in-frame clones alone and is incomplete. This repertoire shows more than 50,000 clones, approximately 71% found once; its top ten account for roughly 35%. The sequenced sample consisted of PBMCs. These receptors all stem from a man in his forties in good health and CMV-seropositive. Both conserved end residues are part of each CDR3. A D gene is named only where the DNA matches it firmly. Only part of the rows carry a size: once, few, many, or a class if the clone is expanded.

few	TRBV9	TRBJ2-7	.	TGTGCCAGCAGCACCGACTCGTCAACCTACGAGCAGTACTTC	CASSTDSSTYEQYF
.	TRBV2	TRBJ2-5	.	TGTGCCAGCAGTGAAGACCCCCAGGGTGGAGAGACCCAGTACTTC	CASSEDPQGGETQYF
.	TRBV19	TRBJ2-3	.	TGTGCCAGTAGTTTTACCACAGACCGCACAGATACGCAGTATTTT	CASSFTTDRTDTQYF
.	TRBV7-2	TRBJ2-1	TRBD2	TGTGCCAGCACCAAGGGGGCGGGGGGGATAGATGAGCAGTTCTTC	CASTKGAGGIDEQFF
.	TRBV5-1	TRBJ1-1	.	TGCGCCAGCAGCAATACCCAGACAACCAACACTGAAGCTTTCTTT	CASSNTQTTNTEAFF
few	TRBV6-5	TRBJ1-2	TRBD1	TGTGCCAGCAGTTACGGGGTTAACAGGGGCTATGGCTACACCTTC	CASSYGVNRGYGYTF
.	TRBV6-6	TRBJ1-5	.	TGTGCCACCGGCGGGATTAGCAATCAGCCCCAGCATTTT	CATGGISNQPQHF
few	TRBV12-5	TRBJ1-1	.	TGTGCTAGTGGGCCCGGGGGGTGGGACACTGAAGCTTTCTTT	CASGPGGWDTEAFF
.	TRBV10-1	TRBJ2-7	.	TGCGCCAGCAGTGAGTCGGAGGACCCCCCGGGTGAGCAGTACTTC	CASSESEDPPGEQYF
.	TRBV7-8	TRBJ1-3	TRBD1	TGTGCCAGCAGCACCAGGGGGCGCAGGGACACCATATATTTT	CASSTRGRRDTIYF
once	TRBV4-1	TRBJ2-3	.	TGCGCCAGCAGCCCAACGCTATCAGATACGCAGTATTTT	CASSPTLSDTQYF
.	TRBV6-5	TRBJ2-3	.	TGTGCCAGCAGTAGAAGCGCAGGGAAGAATACGCAGTATTTT	CASSRSAGKNTQYF
.	TRBV9	TRBJ1-5	.	TGTGCCAGCAGCGTAGAGGGGCGCGGGGCCCAGCATTTT	CASSVEGRGAQHF
.	TRBV5-1	TRBJ2-1	TRBD1	TGCGCCAGCAGCATGGGACAGGGATACAATGAGCAGTTCTTC	CASSMGQGYNEQFF
.	TRBV29-1	TRBJ2-7	.	TGCAGCGTTGCTGCTGTTACCGGGGAATACGAGCAGTACTTC	CSVAAVTGEYEQYF
.	TRBV5-1	TRBJ1-6	TRBD1	TGCGCCAGCAGCCCAGACAGGGGAAGCAATTCACCCCTCCACTTT	CASSPDRGSNSPLHF
.	TRBV7-3	TRBJ1-1	TRBD1	TGTGCCAGCAGCTTAACGGGGACAGTATTGAACACTGAAGCTTTCTTT	CASSLTGTVLNTEAFF
.	TRBV18	TRBJ2-5	TRBD2	TGTGCCAGCTCACCACCTTACGGACTAGCGGGGGAGACCCAGTACTTC	CASSPPYGLAGETQYF
few	TRBV6-1	TRBJ2-2	.	TGTGCCAGCAGTGATTCGGAGACCGGGGAGCTGTTTTTT	CASSDSETGELFF
.	TRBV7-9	TRBJ2-7	TRBD1	TGTGCCAGCAGCTTAGGTTCGGGACAGGGGGCCGAGCAGTACTTC	CASSLGSGQGAEQYF
few	TRBV5-1	TRBJ1-3	.	TGCGCCAGCAGCTCCCGGGGGGACTCTGGAAACACCATATATTTT	CASSSRGDSGNTIYF
.	TRBV2	TRBJ2-7	TRBD1	TGTGCCAGCAGTGGACAGGGCCCCTACGAGCAGTACTTC	CASSGQGPYEQYF
.	TRBV30	TRBJ2-1	.	TGTGCCTGGAGTTATCGGACTCCCACCGGTGAGCAGTTCTTC	CAWSYRTPTGEQFF
.	TRBV11-2	TRBJ1-1	.	TGTGCCAGCAGCTCCGGGGGGGTTGAAGCTTTCTTT	CASSSGGVEAFF
.	TRBV6-6	TRBJ1-1	.	TGTGCCAGCAGGGGGGGTTATACTGAAGCTTTCTTT	CASRGGYTEAFF
.	TRBV7-3	TRBJ2-5	TRBD1	TGTGCCAGCAGCTTGGGACAGGGGGAGACCCAGTACTTC	CASSLGQGETQYF
.	TRBV30	TRBJ2-1	TRBD2	TGTGCCTGGAGTCCGTGGACTAGCCCCGATGAGCAGTTCTTC	CAWSPWTSPDEQFF
.	TRBV25-1	TRBJ1-1	.	TGTGCCAGCAGTCCGCCAACAGATTTTCACACTGAAGCTTTCTTT	CASSPPTDFHTEAFF
.	TRBV5-6	TRBJ2-7	.	TGTGCCAGCAGATACGGACAGTGGGAGCAGTACTTC	CASRYGQWEQYF
.	TRBV4-1	TRBJ2-7	.	TGCGCCAGCAGCGCTCCGACAGACAGGTGGGGGGAGCAGTACTTC	CASSAPTDRWGEQYF
.	TRBV7-2	TRBJ2-5	.	TGTGCCAGCAGCGCGCAAGGGGGTCGGTACCAAGAGACCCAGTACTTC	CASSAQGGRYQETQYF
few	TRBV7-2	TRBJ1-6	.	TGTGCCAGCAGCTACCTAGCAGATAATTCACCCCTCCACTTT	CASSYLADNSPLHF
few	TRBV6-1	TRBJ1-6	.	TGTGCCAGCGCATGGAGCGGCAATTCACCCCTCCACTTT	CASAWSGNSPLHF
.	TRBV13	TRBJ1-1	.	TGTGCCAACCCTTCGAGAGGCCCAGAAGCTTTCTTT	CANPSRGPEAFF
once	TRBV5-1	TRBJ1-1	.	TGCGCCAGCAGTCCGCCCGAGACACGCGACACTGAAGCTTTCTTT	CASSPPETRDTEAFF
.	TRBV5-1	TRBJ1-6	TRBD1	TGCGCCAGCAGCTTGGGAGGGGGCGCTTTTAATTCACCCCTCCACTTT	CASSLGGGAFNSPLHF
.	TRBV2	TRBJ1-2	TRBD1	TGTGCCAGGACCGGGACAGGGGGCATAGAAGGCTACACCTTC	CARTGTGGIEGYTF
once	TRBV7-8	TRBJ2-6	.	TGTGCCAGCATCCTAAAACGGGCCAACGTCCTGACTTTC	CASILKRANVLTF
.	TRBV29-1	TRBJ2-3	TRBD2	TGCAGCGTTGGGGAGACTAGCGGGGGGAGCACAGATACGCAGTATTTT	CSVGETSGGSTDTQYF
.	TRBV6-5	TRBJ1-1	.	TGTGCCAGCAGTTTTCTGACAGCAAACACTGAAGCTTTCTTT	CASSFLTANTEAFF
few	TRBV4-2	TRBJ2-3	.	TGTGCCAGCAGCCAACCGGGGACAGATACGCAGTATTTT	CASSQPGTDTQYF
.	TRBV7-2	TRBJ2-7	TRBD2	TGTGCCAGCAGCTCCCAGCGGGGGGGCGGCCACGAGCAGTACTTC	CASSSQRGGGHEQYF
.	TRBV30	TRBJ2-5	TRBD2	TGTGCCTGGAGTCAAGCGGGGGGGCAAGAGACCCAGTACTTC	CAWSQAGGQETQYF
once	TRBV7-9	TRBJ1-1	TRBD1	TGTGCCAGCAGCTTAAGCGGACAGGGGGACACTGAAGCTTTCTTT	CASSLSGQGDTEAFF
.	TRBV29-1	TRBJ2-5	TRBD2	TGCAGCGTTGATTGGGGACTAGCGGGAGTCATGGAGACCCAGTACTTC	CSVDWGLAGVMETQYF
.	TRBV5-5	TRBJ2-5	TRBD2	TGTGCCAGCAGCCGGGGACTAGCGAAAGAGACCCAGTACTTC	CASSRGLAKETQYF
.	TRBV7-3	TRBJ2-7	.	TGTGCCAGCAGCTTAAGGAGACAGAGCGAGCAGTACTTC	CASSLRRQSEQYF
once	TRBV5-1	TRBJ2-5	TRBD2	TGCGCCAGCAGCTTGACTAGCGGGGGGGCGGAGACCCAGTACTTC	CASSLTSGGAETQYF
once	TRBV2	TRBJ1-5	.	TGTGCCAGCTCAAAACTAAGGGGGAAGGCAAAGCAGCCCCAGCATTTT	CASSKLRGKAKQPQHF
few	TRBV2	TRBJ1-5	.	TGTGCCAGCAGTGGTGGGGGGACTCAAAATCAGCCCCAGCATTTT	CASSGGGTQNQPQHF
.	TRBV19	TRBJ1-2	.	TGTGCCAGTAGTCATAGGGAGAACTATGGCTACACCTTC	CASSHRENYGYTF
.	TRBV30	TRBJ2-3	.	TGTGCCTGGAGTGTACTAAACCCAGACACAGATACGCAGTATTTT	CAWSVLNPDTDTQYF
.	TRBV9	TRBJ2-1	.	TGTGCCAGCAGCGTACAGGGCCTGAACAATGAGCAGTTCTTC	CASSVQGLNNEQFF
few	TRBV7-6	TRBJ1-2	.	TGTGCCAGCAGCTTAGGCGGAGTCCTCTATGGCTACACCTTC	CASSLGGVLYGYTF
.	TRBV19	TRBJ1-2	.	TGTGCCAGTAGTCTCTCTAGATCCGCTCTCAACTATGGCTACACCTTC	CASSLSRSALNYGYTF
few	TRBV5-4	TRBJ1-3	.	TGTGCCAGCAGCTCGGGGATCTTAAGCTCTGGAAACACCATATATTTT	CASSSGILSSGNTIYF